Each of the 24 T cell receptor beta chains below was sequenced from the same sample in a study of beta chain features in type 1 diabetes. These receptors' antigens are unknown. Study findings and constraints: Moderate yet significant TCRB CDR3 shortening was seen in Type 1 diabetes patients in all four CD4+ subsets.

Since all of the isolated RNA was reverse transcribed, expressed TCRB transcripts were what got sequenced. Sequenced by immunoSEQ multiplex PCR; TCRdb stores in-frame clones only, minus some. The table shows some 350,000 clones, with 13% occurring only once. Sequencing was done on a sample of naive CD4+ T cells from blood. Receptors were obtained from a woman between 18 and 29 years old with type 1 diabetes.

This clone was seen a few times. The rearrangement joins TRBV4-2 to TRBJ2-7, with 7 bases matching TRBD2. Germline CDR1 is LGHNA and CDR2 is YNFKEQ. V trimming: 4 bases; J trimming: 0 bases; junction bases outside the gene matches: 9. This CDR3 has 16 amino acids. This CDR3 is CASSRRGGGVSYEQYF. CDR3 DNA sequence: TGTGCCAGCAGCCGCCGCGGTGGGGGGGTCTCCTACGAGCAGTACTTC.

This chain uses TRBV5-1 with TRBJ2-3, with 12 bases fitting TRBD2. V trimming: 2 bases; J trimming: 7 bases; junction bases outside the gene matches: 5. Germline V CDR1 and CDR2: SGHRS, YFSETQ. The CDR3 has 15 residues. This CDR3 is CASSFGTSGPNTQYF. The CDR3 coding sequence is TGCGCCAGCAGCTTCGGGACTAGCGGGCCAAATACGCAGTATTTT.

The rearrangement links TRBV20-1 to TRBJ2-5; possible D gene TRBD2, 6 bases. V shed 6 bases and J shed 5 bases, with 10 bases lying between them. Germline V gene lookup returns CDR1 DFQATT and CDR2 SNEGSKA (reference sequence). The CDR3 covers 11 residues. CDR3 in DNA: TGCAGTGCGGGGAGCGGGGAGACCCAGTACTTC. Protein sequence: CSAGSGETQYF.

The chain's CDR3 is CASSPSNGPDTQYF. The CDR3 coding sequence is TGTGCCAGCAGCCCGAGCAACGGTCCAGATACGCAGTATTTT. The V call is TRBV7-3, the J call TRBJ2-3; D is unclear. This CDR3 region has 14 residues. Germline lookup yields CDR1 SGHTA and CDR2 FQGTGA. V was cut by 5 bases and J by 4 bases, with 13 bases left in between.

V gene TRBV21-1 combines with J gene TRBJ2-5; the table's D call TRBD2 went unverified against the DNA. TRBV21-1 is a pseudogene locus. This CDR3 has 15 residues. The CDR3 nucleotides read TGTGCCAGCAGCAAAGCGCGGAGCCTCCAAGAGACCCAGTACTTC. This sequence encodes CASSKARSLQETQYF.

This clone was recorded a few times. The V gene is TRBV4-3, the J gene TRBJ2-2, with unresolved D. The ends were cut back, 0 bases at V and 1 base at J, with 9 bases in the middle. In germline, CDR1 is LGHNA, CDR2 YSLEER. The CDR3 loop spans 16 amino acids. This CDR3 reads CASSQDQGVNTGELFF. CDR3 bases: TGCGCCAGCAGCCAAGATCAAGGAGTGAACACCGGGGAGCTGTTTTTT.

The CDR3 region is CAWSNRLLSGYTF. DNA for the CDR3: TGTGCCTGGAGTAACAGGCTGCTCTCTGGCTACACCTTC. The rearrangement joins TRBV30 to TRBJ1-2; possible D gene TRBD1, 5 bases. V dropped 2 bases and J dropped 7 bases, with 14 bases sitting between them. This CDR3 is built from 13 residues. The germline V gene encodes CDR1 GTSNPN and CDR2 SVGIG (reference sequence).

The chain couples TRBV29-1 to TRBJ2-3, with TRBD2 matching 12 bases. Trimming at V came to 7 bases and at J to 1 base, leaving 3 bases not matched to a gene. This CDR3 region has 14 residues. The germline V gene encodes CDR1 SQVTM and CDR2 ANQGSEA. In nucleotides, the CDR3 is TGCAGCGCCCGGACTAGCGGGGGCACAGATACGCAGTATTTT. Protein: CSARTSGGTDTQYF.

This clone was seen a handful of times. The chain recombines TRBV28 with TRBJ1-2, with D perhaps TRBD1 (6 bases). CDR3 length: 12 residues. V dropped 6 bases and J dropped 6 bases, with 11 bases sitting between them. The germline V gene has CDR1 MDHEN and CDR2 SYDVKM. The CDR3 reads CASSSQGDGYTF. CDR3 nucleotides: TGTGCCAGCAGCTCACAGGGAGATGGCTACACCTTC.

V gene TRBV25-1 combines with J gene TRBJ2-3, with 11 positions matching TRBD2. Germline CDR1 is MGHDK and CDR2 is SYGVNS. The J segment lost 4 bases and the V segment lost 5 bases, leaving 2 bases of the junction unmatched. This CDR3 region has 14 residues. CDR3 sequence (DNA): TGTGCCAGCAGTCCGGGACTAGCGGCAGATACGCAGTATTTT. Encoded protein: CASSPGLAADTQYF.

This clone was seen only a few times. This chain links TRBV10-1 with TRBJ2-5, with 11 bases fitting TRBD2. The germline V gene encodes CDR1 WNHNN and CDR2 SYGVQD (reference sequence). V trimming: 6 bases; J trimming: 13 bases; junction bases outside the gene matches: 10. CDR3 length equals 13 residues. The CDR3 DNA follows: TGCGCCAGCAGCTCTAGCGGGAGGTCCCCAACGTACTTC. The encoded protein is CASSSSGRSPTYF.

The rearrangement joins TRBV25-1 to TRBJ2-1, with D hard to call. Germline CDR1 MGHDK, CDR2 SYGVNS. The CDR3 extends over 15 amino acids. V lost 5 bases and J lost 0, with 11 bases in between. The CDR3 is CASSYGWPSYNEQFF. In DNA, the CDR3 is TGTGCCAGCAGTTACGGGTGGCCCTCCTACAATGAGCAGTTCTTC.

This clone was seen a few times. The chain couples TRBV7-9 to TRBJ2-6; no definite D call. The CDR3 runs to 14 residues. Deletions cut 5 bases from V and 2 bases from J, with 7 bases between. The germline V gene has CDR1 SEHNR and CDR2 FQNEAQ (reference sequence). CDR3 bases: TGTGCCAGCAGCCAGTTCACTGGGGCCAACGTCCTGACTTTC. It encodes CASSQFTGANVLTF.

This clone turned up a few times. The chain joins TRBV5-4 to TRBJ2-3; D might be TRBD2 (5 bases). CDR3 length: 14 residues. The ends were cut back, 3 bases at V and 0 bases at J, with 8 bases in the middle. CDR1 is SGHNT, CDR2 YYREEE, per germline (reference sequence). For the CDR3, the DNA is TGTGCCAGCAGCTCGACTAAGAGCACAGATACGCAGTATTTT. It encodes CASSSTKSTDTQYF.

In its sample, this clone was seen a few times. This chain uses TRBV7-3 with TRBJ2-2, with TRBD2 identical over 8 bases. CDR3 length equals 14 residues. From germline, CDR1 is SGHTA and CDR2 FQGTGA. Trimming took 4 bases from V and 7 from J; bases not matched to a gene: 5. This CDR3 is CASSSGSGSGELFF. In nucleotides, the CDR3 is TGTGCCAGCAGCTCCGGCAGCGGGAGCGGGGAGCTGTTTTTT. The full variable domain, in which reference TRBV7-3 and TRBJ2-2 provide the parts outside the CDR3, is GAGVSQTPSNKVTEKGKYVELRCDPISGHTALYWYRQSLGQGPEFLIYFQGTGAADDSGLPNDRFFAVRPEGSVSTLKIQRTERGDSAVYLCASSSGSGSGELFFGEGSRLTVL.

This clone was seen more than once but under ten times. This rearrangement joins TRBV30 to TRBJ1-5, with D perhaps TRBD1 (5 bases). CDR1 and CDR2 from the germline V gene are GTSNPN and SVGIG (reference sequence). The CDR3 length is 14 residues. Trimming took 2 bases from V and 4 from J, leaving 12 bases between them. The CDR3 sequence is CAWSRTYSNQPQHF. The DNA for the CDR3 is TGTGCCTGGAGTAGGACATACTCAAATCAGCCCCAGCATTTT.

This clone showed up just a few times. The chain joins TRBV29-1 to TRBJ2-1, with TRBD2 as a possible D gene (5 bases). CDR3 length: 13 residues. The V gene lost 1 base and the J gene lost 10 bases, with 14 bases spanning the gap. Germline values: CDR1 SQVTM, CDR2 ANQGSEA. The CDR3 loop reads CSVEGLLESEQFF. CDR3 nucleotides: TGCAGCGTTGAAGGTTTACTAGAGTCAGAGCAGTTCTTC.

The chain uses TRBV4-3 and TRBJ1-2, with D tentatively TRBD1 (5 bases). The CDR3 runs 13 residues. V was pared by 2 bases and J by 7 bases, with 11 bases between. CDR1 LGHNA and CDR2 YSLEER come from the germline V gene. Written as DNA, the CDR3 is TGCGCCAGCAGCCAAACAGGCCCCTCTGGCTACACCTTC. Translated, it gives CASSQTGPSGYTF.

This clone was observed a few times. The chain employs TRBV5-4 and TRBJ1-2; weak D call: TRBD1 (5 bases). The V end lost 4 bases, the J end lost 7 bases, and 14 bases lay between the germline ends. The CDR3 runs to 13 residues. Germline values: CDR1 SGHNT, CDR2 YYREEE (reference sequence). The CDR3 nucleotides are TGTGCCAGCAGCCTGGCGGGGGGAGGTGGCTACACCTTC. Its translation is CASSLAGGGGYTF.

Only a few counts were recorded for this clone. The CDR3 sequence is CSVGTGRPTDTQYF. Here the CDR3 DNA reads TGCAGCGTTGGCACAGGTAGACCCACAGATACGCAGTATTTT. V is TRBV29-1 and J is TRBJ2-3; D possibly corresponds to TRBD1 (5 bases). The germline CDR1 and CDR2 sequences are SQVTM and ANQGSEA. V lost 4 bases, J lost 2 bases, and 13 bases lay in between. The CDR3 runs to 14 residues.

The chain carries TRBV5-1 and TRBJ2-5, with TRBD2 matching 8 bases. Germline trimming cut 3 bases from V and 5 bases from J; bases unmatched to any gene: 9. Germline V gene lookup returns CDR1 SGHRS and CDR2 YFSETQ. The CDR3 spans 15 residues. DNA for the CDR3: TGCGCCAGCAGCTCCACGGGACTAGAAGGGGAGACCCAGTACTTC. Its protein product is CASSSTGLEGETQYF.

This clone has only a few counts. The rearrangement joins TRBV7-3 to TRBJ2-3, with 9 bases that match TRBD1. The CDR3 runs to 16 residues. Germline CDR1 is SGHTA and CDR2 is FQGTGA. V shed 4 bases, J shed 4 bases, and the junction held 9 bases outside the gene matches. DNA for the CDR3: TGTGCCAGCAGCTCGCCGGGACAGGGAACTTCAGATACGCAGTATTTT. Translated: CASSSPGQGTSDTQYF.

The CDR3 here is CAWGQEGPGYTF. CDR3 bases: TGTGCCTGGGGACAGGAGGGACCTGGCTACACCTTC. The chain employs TRBV30 and TRBJ1-2, with TRBD1 matching 7 bases. The CDR3 runs 12 residues. Germline CDR1 is GTSNPN and CDR2 is SVGIG (reference sequence). V was clipped by 5 bases and J by 7 bases; unmatched bases: 7.

This clone was seen only a few times. The chain has TRBV7-8 and TRBJ2-1; D may be TRBD2 (5 bases). CDR1 and CDR2 from the germline V gene are SGHVS and FQNEAQ. Trimming left V 1 base short and J 6 bases short, with 13 bases between. This CDR3 is 15 amino acids long. CDR3 residues: CASSLGASSSNEQFF. The CDR3 nucleotides are TGTGCCAGCAGCTTAGGCGCTAGCAGTAGCAATGAGCAGTTCTTC.